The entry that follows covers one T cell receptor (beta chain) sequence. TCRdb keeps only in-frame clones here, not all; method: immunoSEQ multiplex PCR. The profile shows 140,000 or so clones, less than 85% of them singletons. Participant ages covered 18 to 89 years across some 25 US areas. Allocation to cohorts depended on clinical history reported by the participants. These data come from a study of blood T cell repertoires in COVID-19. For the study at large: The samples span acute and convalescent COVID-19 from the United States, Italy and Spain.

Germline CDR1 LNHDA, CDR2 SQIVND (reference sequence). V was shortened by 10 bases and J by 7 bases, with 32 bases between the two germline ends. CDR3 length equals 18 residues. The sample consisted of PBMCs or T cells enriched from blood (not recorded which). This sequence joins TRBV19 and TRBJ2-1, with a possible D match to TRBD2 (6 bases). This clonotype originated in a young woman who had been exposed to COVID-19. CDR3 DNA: TGTGCCACCCGGCGGGCAGATCTAACCCTTAGGGCGGGGAATGAGCAGTTCTTC. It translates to CATRRADLTLRAGNEQFF.